This T cell receptor beta chain was captured in a study of shared clonotypes between healthy human individuals. Generated by immunoSEQ multiplex PCR, the TCRdb table keeps only in-frame clones and is missing some. The sample lists over a million clones, roughly 74% seen once, with 0.6% to 0.75% in the top ten. CDR1 and CDR2 from the germline V gene are SGHNT and YENEEA. The CDR3 loop spans 15 amino acids. The V gene lost 5 bases and the J gene lost 5 bases, with 18 bases spanning the gap. Material for sequencing was memory CD4+ T cells from PBMCs. Indicated subset: CD45RA-negative fraction. The origin of this receptor is a man aged 18-30 years in good health. Some clones in this sample may be carry-over from other donors' samples. V is TRBV11-3 and J is TRBJ2-5; D gene unclear. The CDR3: CASSPGPGEAETQYF. In DNA form, the CDR3 reads TGTGCCAGCAGCCCCGGGCCGGGCGAGGCGGAGACCCAGTACTTC. The whole variable domain, filled in from reference TRBV11-3 and TRBJ2-5, reads EAGVVQSPRYKIIEKKQPVAFWCNPISGHNTLYWYLQNLGQGPELLIRYENEEAVDDSQLPKDRFSAERLKGVDSTLKIQPAELGDSAVYLCASSPGPGEAETQYFGPGTRLLVL.